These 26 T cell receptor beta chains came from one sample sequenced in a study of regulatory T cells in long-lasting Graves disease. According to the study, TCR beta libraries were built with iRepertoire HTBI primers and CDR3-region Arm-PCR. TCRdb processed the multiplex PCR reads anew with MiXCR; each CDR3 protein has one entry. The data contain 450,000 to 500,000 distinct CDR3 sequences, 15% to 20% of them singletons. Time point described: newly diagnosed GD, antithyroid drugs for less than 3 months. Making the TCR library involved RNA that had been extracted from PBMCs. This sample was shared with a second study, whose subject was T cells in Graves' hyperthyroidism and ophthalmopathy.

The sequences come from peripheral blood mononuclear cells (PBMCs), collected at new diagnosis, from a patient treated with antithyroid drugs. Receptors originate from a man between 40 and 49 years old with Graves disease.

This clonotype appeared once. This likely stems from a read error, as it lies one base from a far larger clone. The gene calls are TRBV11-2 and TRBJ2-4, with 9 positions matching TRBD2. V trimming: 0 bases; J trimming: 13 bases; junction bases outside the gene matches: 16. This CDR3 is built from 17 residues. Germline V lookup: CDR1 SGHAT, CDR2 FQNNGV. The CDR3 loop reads CASSLEGLAGSNNEQYF. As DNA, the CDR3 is TGTGCCAGCAGCTTAGAGGGGCTAGCGGGATCAAACAATGAGCAGTACTTC. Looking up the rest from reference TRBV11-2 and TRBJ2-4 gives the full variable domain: EAGVAQSPRYKIIEKRQSVAFWCNPISGHATLYWYQQILGQGPKLLIQFQNNGVVDDSQLPKDRFSAERLKGVDSTLKIQPAKLEDSAVYLCASSLEGLAGSNNEQYFGAGTRLSVL.

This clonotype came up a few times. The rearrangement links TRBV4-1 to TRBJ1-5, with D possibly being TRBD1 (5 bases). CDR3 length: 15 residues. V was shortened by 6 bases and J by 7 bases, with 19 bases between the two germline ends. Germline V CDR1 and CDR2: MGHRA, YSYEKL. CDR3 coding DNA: TGCGCCAGCAGTCTAACCGGGACGGGGCCCCAGCCCCAGCATTTT. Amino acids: CASSLTGTGPQPQHF.

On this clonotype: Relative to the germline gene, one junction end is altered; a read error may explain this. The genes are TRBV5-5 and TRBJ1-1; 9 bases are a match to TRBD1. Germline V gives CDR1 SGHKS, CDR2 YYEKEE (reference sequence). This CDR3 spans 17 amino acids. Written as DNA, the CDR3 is TGCGCCAGCAGCCTTCAACCCCCGACAGGGGGGGGCACTGAAGCTTTCTTT. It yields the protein CASSLQPPTGGGTEAFF. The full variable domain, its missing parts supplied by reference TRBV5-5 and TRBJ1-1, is DAGVTQSPTHLIKTRGQQVTLRCSPISGHKSVSWYQQVLGQGPQFIFQYYEKEERGRGNFPDRFSARQFPNYSSELNVNALLLGDSALYLCASSLQPPTGGGTEAFFGQGTRLTVV.

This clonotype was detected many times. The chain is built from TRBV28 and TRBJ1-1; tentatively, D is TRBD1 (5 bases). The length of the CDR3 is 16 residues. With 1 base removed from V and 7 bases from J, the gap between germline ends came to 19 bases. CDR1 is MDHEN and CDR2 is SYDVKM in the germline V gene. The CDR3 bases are TGTGCCAGCAGTTTATCAGGGCCCGGCGGTGCGTTTGAAGCTTTCTTT. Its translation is CASSLSGPGGAFEAFF.

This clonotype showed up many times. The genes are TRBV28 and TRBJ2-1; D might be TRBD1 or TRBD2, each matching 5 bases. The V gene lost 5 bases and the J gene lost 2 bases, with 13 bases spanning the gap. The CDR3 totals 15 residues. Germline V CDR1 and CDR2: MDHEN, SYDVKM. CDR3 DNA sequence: TGTGCCAGCAGTCTCCGGGACCCTACCTACAATGAGCAGTTCTTC. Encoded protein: CASSLRDPTYNEQFF.

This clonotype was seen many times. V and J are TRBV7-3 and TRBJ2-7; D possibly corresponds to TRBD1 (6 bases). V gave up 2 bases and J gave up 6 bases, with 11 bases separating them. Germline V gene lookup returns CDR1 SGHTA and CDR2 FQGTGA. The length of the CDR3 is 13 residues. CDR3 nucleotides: TGTGCCAGCAGCTTATCACAGGGCGGCGAGCAGTACTTC. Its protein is CASSLSQGGEQYF.

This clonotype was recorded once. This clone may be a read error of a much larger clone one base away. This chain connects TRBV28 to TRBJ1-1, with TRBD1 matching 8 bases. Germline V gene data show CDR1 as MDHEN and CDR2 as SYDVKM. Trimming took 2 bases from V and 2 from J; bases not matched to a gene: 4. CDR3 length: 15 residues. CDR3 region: CASSLTRGRNTEAFF. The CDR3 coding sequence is TGTGCCAGCAGTTTAACCAGGGGGCGAAACACTGAAGCTTTCTTT.

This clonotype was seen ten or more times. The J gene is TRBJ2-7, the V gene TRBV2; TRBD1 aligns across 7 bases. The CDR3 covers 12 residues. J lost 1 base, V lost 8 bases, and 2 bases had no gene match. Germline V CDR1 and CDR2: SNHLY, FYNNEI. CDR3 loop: CASLTGSYEQYF. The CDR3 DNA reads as TGTGCCAGCCTGACAGGGTCCTACGAGCAGTACTTC.

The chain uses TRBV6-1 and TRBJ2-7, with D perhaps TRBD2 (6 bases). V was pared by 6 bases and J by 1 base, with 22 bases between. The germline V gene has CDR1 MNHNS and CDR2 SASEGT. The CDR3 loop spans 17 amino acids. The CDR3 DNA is TGTGCCAGCAGAGTCAACTCGGGAGTCCTCCTTTCCTACGAGCAGTACTTC. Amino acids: CASRVNSGVLLSYEQYF.

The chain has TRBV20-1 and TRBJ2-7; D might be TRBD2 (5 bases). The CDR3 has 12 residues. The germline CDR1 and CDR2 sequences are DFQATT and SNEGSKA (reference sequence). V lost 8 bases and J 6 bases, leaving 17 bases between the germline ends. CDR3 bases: TGCAGTTCAGACTCTCCCGCGGGCGAGCAGTACTTC. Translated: CSSDSPAGEQYF.

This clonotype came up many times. CDR3: CSARDYLAGGDTGELFF. In nucleotides, the CDR3 is TGCAGTGCTAGAGACTATTTAGCGGGAGGTGACACCGGGGAGCTGTTTTTT. The chain recombines TRBV20-1 with TRBJ2-2, with 10 bases matching TRBD2. Germline V gives CDR1 DFQATT, CDR2 SNEGSKA (reference sequence). V gave up 0 bases and J gave up 3 bases; unmatched junction bases: 7. The CDR3 length is 17 residues.

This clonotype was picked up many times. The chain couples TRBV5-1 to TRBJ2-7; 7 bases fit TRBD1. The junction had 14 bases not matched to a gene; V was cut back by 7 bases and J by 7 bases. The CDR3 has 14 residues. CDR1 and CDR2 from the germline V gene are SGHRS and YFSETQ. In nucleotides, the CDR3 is TGCGCCAGCGCAACCGGGACAGCGATTAGGGAGCAGTACTTC. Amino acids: CASATGTAIREQYF. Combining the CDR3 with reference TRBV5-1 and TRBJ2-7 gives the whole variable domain KAGVTQTPRYLIKTRGQQVTLSCSPISGHRSVSWYQQTPGQGLQFLFEYFSETQRNKGNFPGRFSGRQFSNSRSEMNVSTLELGDSALYLCASATGTAIREQYFGPGTRLTVT.

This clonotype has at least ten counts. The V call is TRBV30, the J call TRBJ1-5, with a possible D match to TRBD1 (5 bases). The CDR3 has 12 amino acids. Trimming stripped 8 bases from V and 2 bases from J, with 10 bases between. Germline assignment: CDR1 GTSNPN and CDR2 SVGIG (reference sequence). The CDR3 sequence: CAGKQGNQPQHF. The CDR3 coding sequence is TGTGCCGGTAAACAGGGCAATCAGCCCCAGCATTTT. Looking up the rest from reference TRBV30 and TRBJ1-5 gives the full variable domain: SQTIHQWPATLVQPVGSPLSLECTVEGTSNPNLYWYRQAAGRGLQLLFYSVGIGQISSEVPQNLSASRPQDRQFILSSKKLLLSDSGFYLCAGKQGNQPQHFGDGTRLSIL.

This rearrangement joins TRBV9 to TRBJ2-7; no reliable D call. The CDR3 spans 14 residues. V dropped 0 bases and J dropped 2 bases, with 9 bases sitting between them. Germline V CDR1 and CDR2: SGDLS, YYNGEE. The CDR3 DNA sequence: TGTGCCAGCAGCGTAGAGCTAGGAGCCTACGAGCAGTACTTC. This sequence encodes CASSVELGAYEQYF.

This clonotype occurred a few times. The CDR3 here is CASSWISSRENNSPLHF. Here the CDR3 DNA reads TGCGCCAGCAGCTGGATATCAAGCAGGGAAAATAATTCACCCCTCCACTTT. The chain couples TRBV5-1 to TRBJ1-6; D might be TRBD1 (5 bases). The CDR3 has 17 residues. Trimming removed 3 bases at V and 5 bases at J, with 18 bases between. CDR1 is SGHRS, CDR2 YFSETQ, per germline.

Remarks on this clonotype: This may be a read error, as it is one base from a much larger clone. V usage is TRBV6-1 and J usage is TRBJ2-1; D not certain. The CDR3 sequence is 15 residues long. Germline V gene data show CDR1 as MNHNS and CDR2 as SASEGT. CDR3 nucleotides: TGTGCCAACAGTCCCTTTGTGAACTCCTACAATGAGCAGTTCTTC. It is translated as CANSPFVNSYNEQFF.

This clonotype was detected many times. CDR3 DNA sequence: TGTGCCAGTTACCCCCTGGGACAGCCCTTGAACACTGAAGCTTTCTTT. It is translated as CASYPLGQPLNTEAFF. The chain employs TRBV28 and TRBJ1-1, with TRBD1 matching over 7 bases. With V trimmed by 9 bases and J by 0 bases, 13 bases remained unmatched. The CDR3 runs 16 residues. In germline, CDR1 is MDHEN, CDR2 SYDVKM. The variable domain in full, completed from reference TRBV28 and TRBJ1-1, reads DVKVTQSSRYLVKRTGEKVFLECVQDMDHENMFWYRQDPGLGLRLIYFSYDVKMKEKGDIPEGYSVSREKKERFSLILESASTNQTSMYLCASYPLGQPLNTEAFFGQGTRLTVV.

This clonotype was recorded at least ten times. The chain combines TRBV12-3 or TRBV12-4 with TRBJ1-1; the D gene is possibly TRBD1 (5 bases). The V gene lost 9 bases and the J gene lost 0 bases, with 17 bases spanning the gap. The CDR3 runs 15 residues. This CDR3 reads CASFPSQGLNTEAFF. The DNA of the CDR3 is TGTGCCAGTTTTCCCTCCCAGGGCCTGAACACTGAAGCTTTCTTT.

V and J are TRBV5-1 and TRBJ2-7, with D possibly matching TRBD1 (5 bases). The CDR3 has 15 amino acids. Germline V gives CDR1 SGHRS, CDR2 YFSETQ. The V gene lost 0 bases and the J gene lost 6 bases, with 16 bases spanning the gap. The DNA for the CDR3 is TGCGCCAGCAGCTTGGCTGGCAGGGTTGATGTCGAGCAGTACTTC. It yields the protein CASSLAGRVDVEQYF.

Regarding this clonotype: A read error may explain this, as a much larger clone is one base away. DNA for the CDR3: TGTGCCAGCAGTTACCCAGGGGGCACTGAAGCTTTCTTT. Its protein product is CASSYPGGTEAFF. V and J are TRBV6-5 and TRBJ1-1; 7 bases are a match to TRBD1. Germline assignment: CDR1 MNHEY and CDR2 SVGAGI. The CDR3 consists of 13 residues. V lost 2 bases to trimming and J lost 4 bases; unmatched junction nucleotides: 1.

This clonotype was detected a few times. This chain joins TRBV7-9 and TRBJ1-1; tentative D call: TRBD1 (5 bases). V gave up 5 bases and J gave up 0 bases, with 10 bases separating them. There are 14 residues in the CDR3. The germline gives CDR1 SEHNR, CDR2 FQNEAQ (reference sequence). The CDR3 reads CASSPIRVNTEAFF. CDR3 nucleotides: TGTGCCAGCAGCCCGATCAGGGTGAACACTGAAGCTTTCTTT. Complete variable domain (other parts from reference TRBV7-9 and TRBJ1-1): DTGVSQNPRHKITKRGQNVTFRCDPISEHNRLYWYRQTLGQGPEFLTYFQNEAQLEKSRLLSDRFSAERPKGSFSTLEIQRTEQGDSAMYLCASSPIRVNTEAFFGQGTRLTVV.

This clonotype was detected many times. CDR3 nucleotides: TGTGCCAGCAGCCCCGGGACAGGGGTTTACACCGGGGAGCTGTTTTTT. Translating it yields CASSPGTGVYTGELFF. The chain recombines TRBV3-1 with TRBJ2-2; 10 bases are shared with TRBD1. The CDR3 has 16 residues. The germline CDR1 and CDR2 sequences are LGHDT and YNNKEL (reference sequence). Unmatched junction bases numbered 5, after V lost 4 bases and J lost 3 bases. Filled out from reference TRBV3-1 and TRBJ2-2, the complete variable domain reads DTAVSQTPKYLVTQMGNDKSIKCEQNLGHDTMYWYKQDSKKFLKIMFSYNNKELIINETVPNRFSPKSPDKAHLNLHINSLELGDSAVYFCASSPGTGVYTGELFFGEGSRLTVL.

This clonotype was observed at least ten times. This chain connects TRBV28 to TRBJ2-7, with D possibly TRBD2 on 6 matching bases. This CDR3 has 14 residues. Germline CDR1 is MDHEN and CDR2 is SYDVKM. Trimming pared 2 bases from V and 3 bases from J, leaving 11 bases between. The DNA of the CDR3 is TGTGCCAGCAGTTTACCTGGGGGGAACTACGAGCAGTACTTC. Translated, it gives CASSLPGGNYEQYF.

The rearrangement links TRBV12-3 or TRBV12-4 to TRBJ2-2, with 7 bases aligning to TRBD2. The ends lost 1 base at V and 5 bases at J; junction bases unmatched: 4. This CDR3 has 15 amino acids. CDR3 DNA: TGTGCCAGCAGTTTAGGGACTAGGTGGACCGGGGAGCTGTTTTTT. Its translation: CASSLGTRWTGELFF.

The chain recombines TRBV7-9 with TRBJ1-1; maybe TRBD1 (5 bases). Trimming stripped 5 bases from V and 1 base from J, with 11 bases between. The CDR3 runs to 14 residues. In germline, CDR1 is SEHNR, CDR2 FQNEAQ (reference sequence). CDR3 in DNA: TGTGCCAGCAGCAGGGGCCTACGGAACACTGAAGCTTTCTTT. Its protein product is CASSRGLRNTEAFF.

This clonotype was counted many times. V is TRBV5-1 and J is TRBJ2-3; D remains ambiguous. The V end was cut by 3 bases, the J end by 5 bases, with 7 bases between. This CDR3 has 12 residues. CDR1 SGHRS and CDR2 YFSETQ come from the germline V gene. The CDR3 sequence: CASSSRGDTQYF. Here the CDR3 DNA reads TGCGCCAGCAGCTCCCGAGGAGATACGCAGTATTTT.